The source of this TCR beta chain is a study of blood T cell repertoires in COVID-19. Study overall: Whether acute or convalescent, the COVID-19 samples came from the United States, Italy and Spain. Sources were T cells, B-cell-depleted T cells, or PBMCs; the material itself was cDNA or gDNA.

Measured with immunoSEQ multiplex PCR; TCRdb has only the in-frame clones, and not every one. The sample contains more than 50,000 clones, around four fifths of which appear only once. Sequencing input: peripheral blood. This receptor was obtained from a woman aged 70-85 years with acute or convalescent COVID-19.

The CDR3 reads CASSPLQGVYNSPLHF. DNA for the CDR3: TGTGCCAGCAGTCCATTACAGGGGGTGTATAATTCACCCCTCCACTTT. V is TRBV28 and J is TRBJ1-6; the match to TRBD1 covers 8 bases. V was pared by 5 bases and J by 4 bases, with 7 bases of the junction left unmatched. Germline values: CDR1 MDHEN, CDR2 SYDVKM. The CDR3 sequence is 16 residues long.